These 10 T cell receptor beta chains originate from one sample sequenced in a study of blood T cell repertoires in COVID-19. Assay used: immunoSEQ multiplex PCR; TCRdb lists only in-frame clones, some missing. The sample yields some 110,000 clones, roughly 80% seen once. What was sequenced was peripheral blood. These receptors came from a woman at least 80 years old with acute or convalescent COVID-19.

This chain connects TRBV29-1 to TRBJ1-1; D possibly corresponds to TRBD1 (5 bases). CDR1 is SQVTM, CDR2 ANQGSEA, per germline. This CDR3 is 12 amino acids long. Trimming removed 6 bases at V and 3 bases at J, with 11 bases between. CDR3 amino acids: CSVLDKDTEAFF. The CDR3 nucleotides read TGCAGCGTATTGGACAAGGACACTGAAGCTTTCTTT.

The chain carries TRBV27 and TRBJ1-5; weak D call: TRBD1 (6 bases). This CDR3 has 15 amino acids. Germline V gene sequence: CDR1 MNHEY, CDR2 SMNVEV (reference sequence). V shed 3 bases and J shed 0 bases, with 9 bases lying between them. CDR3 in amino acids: CASSLDRSSNQPQHF. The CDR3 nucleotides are TGTGCCAGCAGTTTGGACAGATCTAGCAATCAGCCCCAGCATTTT.

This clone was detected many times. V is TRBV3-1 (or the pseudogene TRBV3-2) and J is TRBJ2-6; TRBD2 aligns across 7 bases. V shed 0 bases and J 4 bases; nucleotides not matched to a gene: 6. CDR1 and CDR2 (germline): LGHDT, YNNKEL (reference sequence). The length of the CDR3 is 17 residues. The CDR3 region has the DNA TGTGCCAGCAGCCAAGATTGGGAGGGAGCAGGGGCCAACGTCCTGACTTTC. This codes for CASSQDWEGAGANVLTF.

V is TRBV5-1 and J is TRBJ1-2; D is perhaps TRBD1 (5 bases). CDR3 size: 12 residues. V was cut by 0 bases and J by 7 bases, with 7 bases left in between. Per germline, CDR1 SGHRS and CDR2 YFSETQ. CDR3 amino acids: CASSLEGSGYTF. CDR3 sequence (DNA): TGCGCCAGCAGCTTGGAGGGGTCTGGCTACACCTTC. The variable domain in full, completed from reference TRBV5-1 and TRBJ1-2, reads KAGVTQTPRYLIKTRGQQVTLSCSPISGHRSVSWYQQTPGQGLQFLFEYFSETQRNKGNFPGRFSGRQFSNSRSEMNVSTLELGDSALYLCASSLEGSGYTFGSGTRLTVV.

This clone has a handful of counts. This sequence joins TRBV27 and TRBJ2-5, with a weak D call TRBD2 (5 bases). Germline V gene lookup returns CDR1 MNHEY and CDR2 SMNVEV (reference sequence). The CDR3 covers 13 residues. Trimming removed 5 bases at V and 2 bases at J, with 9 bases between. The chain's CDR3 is CASSRRTQETQYF. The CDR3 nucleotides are TGTGCCAGCAGTAGACGGACTCAAGAGACCCAGTACTTC.

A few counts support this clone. The CDR3 is CASSLGGVEINEQFF. The CDR3 DNA reads as TGCGCCAGCAGCTTGGGTGGAGTAGAGATCAATGAGCAGTTCTTC. The rearrangement joins TRBV5-1 to TRBJ2-1; D unclear. Trimming shortened V by 0 bases and J by 6 bases, and 13 bases separated the two germline ends. Per germline, CDR1 SGHRS and CDR2 YFSETQ. The CDR3 is 15 residues long. The full variable domain, rest sourced from reference TRBV5-1 and TRBJ2-1, is KAGVTQTPRYLIKTRGQQVTLSCSPISGHRSVSWYQQTPGQGLQFLFEYFSETQRNKGNFPGRFSGRQFSNSRSEMNVSTLELGDSALYLCASSLGGVEINEQFFGPGTRLTVL.

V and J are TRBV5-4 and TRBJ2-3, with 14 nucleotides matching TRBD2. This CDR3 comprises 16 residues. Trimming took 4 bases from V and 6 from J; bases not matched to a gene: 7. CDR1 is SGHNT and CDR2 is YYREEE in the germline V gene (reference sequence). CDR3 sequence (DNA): TGTGCCAGCAGCCCGGGACTAGCGGGAGATATGGATACGCAGTATTTT. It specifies CASSPGLAGDMDTQYF.

The CDR3 sequence: CASSLVMAGGNTIYF. For the CDR3, the DNA is TGCGCCAGCAGCTTGGTGATGGCAGGAGGAAACACCATATATTTT. The chain employs TRBV5-1 and TRBJ1-3, with D unresolved. The CDR3 is 15 residues long. Germline V gene lookup returns CDR1 SGHRS and CDR2 YFSETQ. Trimming stripped 0 bases from V and 4 bases from J, with 11 bases between.

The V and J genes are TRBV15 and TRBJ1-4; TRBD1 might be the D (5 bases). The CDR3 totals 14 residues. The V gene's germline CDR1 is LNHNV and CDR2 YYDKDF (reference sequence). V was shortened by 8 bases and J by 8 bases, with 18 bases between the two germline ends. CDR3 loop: CATQPGGWSEKLFF. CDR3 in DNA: TGTGCCACCCAACCCGGGGGATGGAGCGAAAAACTGTTTTTT.

The CDR3 loop reads CSVVGTGVSGYTF. CDR3 DNA: TGCAGCGTTGTTGGGACAGGGGTGTCTGGCTACACCTTC. The V gene is TRBV29-1, the J gene TRBJ1-2, with 10 bases fitting TRBD1. The CDR3 is 13 amino acids. With 4 bases clipped from V and 7 bases from J, the junction kept 6 bases outside the gene matches. In germline, CDR1 is SQVTM, CDR2 ANQGSEA.